This T cell receptor (beta chain) derives from a study of glioma-infiltrating T cells after dendritic cell vaccination. Documented time point: after dendritic cell vaccination, including at tumor progression/relapse. Trimming shortened V by 0 bases and J by 1 base, and 12 bases separated the two germline ends. CDR1 is MNHEY and CDR2 is SVGAGI in the germline V gene. The CDR3 contains 16 residues. Libraries were prepared by immunoSEQ multiplex PCR; TCRdb keeps only in-frame clonotypes and omits some of them. The profile shows some 90,000 clones, approximately 80% of them singletons. Material: blood, obtained after dendritic cell vaccination. The TCR sequence derives from a human donor with glioblastoma. The chain employs TRBV6-5 and TRBJ1-1, with a tentative D call TRBD1 (5 bases). The CDR3 sequence is CASSYSMARENTEAFF. The CDR3 DNA reads TGTGCCAGCAGTTACTCGATGGCCAGGGAGAACACTGAAGCTTTCTTT.